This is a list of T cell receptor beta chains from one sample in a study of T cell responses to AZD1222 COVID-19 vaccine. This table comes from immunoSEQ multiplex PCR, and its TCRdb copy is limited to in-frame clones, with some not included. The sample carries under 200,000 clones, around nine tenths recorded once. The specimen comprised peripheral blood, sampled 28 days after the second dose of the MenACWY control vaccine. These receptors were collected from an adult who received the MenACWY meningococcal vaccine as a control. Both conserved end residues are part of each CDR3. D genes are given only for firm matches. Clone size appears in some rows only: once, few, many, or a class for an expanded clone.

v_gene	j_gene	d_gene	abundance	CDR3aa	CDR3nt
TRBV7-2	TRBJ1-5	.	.	CASSSRGLNQPQHF	TGTGCCAGCAGCTCCCGGGGCCTAAATCAGCCCCAGCATTTT
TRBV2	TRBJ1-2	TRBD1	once	CAILLTGVNYGYTF	TGTGCCATCCTTCTGACAGGGGTCAACTATGGCTACACCTTC
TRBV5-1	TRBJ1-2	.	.	CASSSRVIGEGRNYGYTF	TGCGCCAGCAGCTCTAGGGTAATAGGCGAGGGGAGGAACTATGGCTACACCTTC
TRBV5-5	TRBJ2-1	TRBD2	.	CASSFTSGPYNEQFF	TGTGCCAGCAGCTTTACTAGCGGCCCCTACAATGAGCAGTTCTTC
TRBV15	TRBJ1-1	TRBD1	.	CATSAGTAYTEAFF	TGTGCCACCAGCGCCGGGACAGCCTACACTGAAGCTTTCTTT
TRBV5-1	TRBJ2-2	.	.	CASSPAYPGPNTGELFF	TGCGCCAGCAGCCCCGCGTACCCGGGACCGAACACCGGGGAGCTGTTTTTT
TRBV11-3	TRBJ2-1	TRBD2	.	CASSLGLLAGASNEQFF	TGTGCCAGCAGCTTAGGTCTGTTGGCGGGAGCGTCCAATGAGCAGTTCTTC
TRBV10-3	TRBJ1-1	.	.	CATSLMGTEAFF	TGTGCCACCTCTTTGATGGGCACTGAAGCTTTCTTT
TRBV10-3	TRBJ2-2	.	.	CAISSQGMAGELFF	TGTGCCATCAGTAGCCAGGGGATGGCCGGGGAGCTGTTTTTT
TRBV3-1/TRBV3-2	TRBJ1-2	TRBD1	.	CASSQTGSFYGYTF	TGTGCCAGCAGCCAGACAGGGAGTTTCTATGGCTACACCTTC
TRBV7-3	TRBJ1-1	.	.	CASSVQGSTTEAFF	TGTGCCAGCAGCGTGCAGGGAAGTACGACTGAAGCTTTCTTT
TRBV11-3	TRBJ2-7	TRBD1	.	CASSSRTGAYEQYF	TGTGCCAGCAGCTCGAGGACAGGGGCCTACGAGCAGTACTTC
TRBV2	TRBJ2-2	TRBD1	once	CASSANRGGSGELFF	TGTGCCAGCAGCGCAAACAGGGGTGGGTCCGGGGAGCTGTTTTTT
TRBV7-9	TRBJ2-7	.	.	CASSKAGTLYEQYF	TGTGCCAGCAGCAAAGCCGGAACCCTCTACGAGCAGTACTTC
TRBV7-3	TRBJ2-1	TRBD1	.	CASSASGTGANEQFF	TGTGCCAGCAGCGCTTCCGGGACAGGGGCCAATGAGCAGTTCTTC
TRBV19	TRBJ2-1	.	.	CASSSGVGEQFF	TGTGCCAGTAGTTCCGGGGTGGGTGAGCAGTTCTTC
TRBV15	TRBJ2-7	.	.	CATSRETAGTLF	TGTGCCACCAGCAGAGAAACGGCCGGGACTCTCTTC
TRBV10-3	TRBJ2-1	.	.	CAIRTVANNEQFF	TGTGCCATCAGGACAGTTGCTAACAATGAGCAGTTCTTC
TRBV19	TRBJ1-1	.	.	CASSIGNMNTEAFF	TGTGCCAGTAGTATCGGAAATATGAACACTGAAGCTTTCTTT
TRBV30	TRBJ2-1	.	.	CAWTLGLTYNEQFF	TGTGCCTGGACCTTGGGACTTACCTACAATGAGCAGTTCTTC
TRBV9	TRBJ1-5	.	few	CASSRDELSNQPQHF	TGTGCCAGCAGCCGAGACGAATTAAGCAATCAGCCCCAGCATTTT
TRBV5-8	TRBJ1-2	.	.	CASSLATAYGYTF	TGTGCCAGCAGCTTGGCGACAGCCTATGGCTACACCTTC
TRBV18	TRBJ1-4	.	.	CASSREANEKLFF	TGTGCCAGCTCGAGGGAAGCTAATGAAAAACTGTTTTTT
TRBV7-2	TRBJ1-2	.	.	CASTWGGRPDGGYTF	TGTGCCAGCACCTGGGGGGGCAGGCCTGACGGTGGCTACACCTTC
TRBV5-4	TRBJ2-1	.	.	CASSLGVRRGTYNEQFF	TGTGCCAGCAGCCTGGGGGTCCGGAGGGGTACCTACAATGAGCAGTTCTTC
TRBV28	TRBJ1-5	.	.	CASSFDQPQHF	TGTGCCAGCAGTTTTGATCAGCCCCAGCATTTT
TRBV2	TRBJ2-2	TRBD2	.	CASSALAGGNTGELFF	TGTGCCAGCAGTGCCCTAGCGGGAGGGAACACCGGGGAGCTGTTTTTT
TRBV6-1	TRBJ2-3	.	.	CASSEALWTSVSTDTQYF	TGTGCCAGCAGTGAAGCGCTCTGGACAAGCGTAAGCACAGATACGCAGTATTTT
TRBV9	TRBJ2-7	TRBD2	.	CASSVGLAGIYEQYF	TGTGCCAGCAGCGTAGGACTAGCGGGAATCTACGAGCAGTACTTC
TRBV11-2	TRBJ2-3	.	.	CASSQLPPPDTQYF	TGTGCCAGCAGCCAATTGCCCCCGCCAGATACGCAGTATTTT
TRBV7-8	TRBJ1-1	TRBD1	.	CASSTPDRGENTEAFF	TGTGCCAGCAGCACACCCGACAGGGGAGAGAACACTGAAGCTTTCTTT
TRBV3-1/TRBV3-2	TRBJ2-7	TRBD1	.	CASSQVTGTEQYF	TGTGCCAGCAGCCAAGTGACAGGGACCGAGCAGTACTTC
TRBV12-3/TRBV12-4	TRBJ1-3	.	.	CAGSTVFGNTIYF	TGTGCCGGCTCGACAGTCTTTGGAAACACCATATATTTT
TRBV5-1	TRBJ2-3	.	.	CASSFSSSVPPDTQYF	TGCGCCAGCAGCTTCTCCTCTAGCGTCCCCCCCGATACGCAGTATTTT
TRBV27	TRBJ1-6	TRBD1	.	CASSLSGTGGLLYSPLHF	TGTGCCAGCAGTTTATCAGGGACAGGGGGACTGCTGTATTCACCCCTCCACTTT
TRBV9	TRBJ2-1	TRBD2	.	CASSGTSGRSEQFF	TGTGCCAGCAGCGGGACTAGCGGGAGGTCTGAGCAGTTCTTC
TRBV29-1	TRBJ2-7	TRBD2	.	CSVVSDRGGRSAYEQYF	TGCAGCGTTGTTAGCGATCGGGGCGGGAGGTCCGCCTACGAGCAGTACTTC
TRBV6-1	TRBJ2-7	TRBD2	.	CASSEGPSSSGPYEQYF	TGTGCCAGCAGTGAAGGCCCCTCCTCTAGCGGACCCTACGAGCAGTACTTC
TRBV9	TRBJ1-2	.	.	CASSVGINGQHYGYTF	TGTGCCAGCAGCGTAGGTATTAATGGGCAGCACTATGGCTACACCTTC
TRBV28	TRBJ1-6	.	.	CASSLGGYNSPLHF	TGTGCCAGCAGTTTGGGAGGGTATAATTCACCCCTCCACTTT
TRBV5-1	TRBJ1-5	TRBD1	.	CASSRGTGSGQPQHF	TGCGCCAGCAGTCGCGGGACAGGGTCGGGTCAGCCCCAGCATTTT
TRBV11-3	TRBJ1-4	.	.	CASSFSGFEKLFF	TGTGCCAGCAGCTTCTCGGGGTTCGAAAAACTGTTTTTT
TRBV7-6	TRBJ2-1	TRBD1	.	CASSLGTGTYNEQFF	TGTGCCAGCAGCTTAGGGACAGGGACCTACAATGAGCAGTTCTTC
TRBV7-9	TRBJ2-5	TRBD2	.	CASSLGGRAGQETQYF	TGTGCCAGCAGCTTAGGTGGGAGGGCCGGGCAAGAGACCCAGTACTTC
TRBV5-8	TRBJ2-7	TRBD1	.	CASSYGQGGDEQYF	TGTGCCAGCAGTTACGGACAGGGGGGCGACGAGCAGTACTTC
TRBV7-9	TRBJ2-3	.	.	CASSLEGAGADTQYF	TGTGCCAGCAGCCTGGAGGGGGCGGGGGCAGATACGCAGTATTTT
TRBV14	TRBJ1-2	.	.	CASSQDPPESPGYTF	TGTGCCAGCAGCCAAGACCCTCCGGAGAGCCCTGGCTACACCTTC